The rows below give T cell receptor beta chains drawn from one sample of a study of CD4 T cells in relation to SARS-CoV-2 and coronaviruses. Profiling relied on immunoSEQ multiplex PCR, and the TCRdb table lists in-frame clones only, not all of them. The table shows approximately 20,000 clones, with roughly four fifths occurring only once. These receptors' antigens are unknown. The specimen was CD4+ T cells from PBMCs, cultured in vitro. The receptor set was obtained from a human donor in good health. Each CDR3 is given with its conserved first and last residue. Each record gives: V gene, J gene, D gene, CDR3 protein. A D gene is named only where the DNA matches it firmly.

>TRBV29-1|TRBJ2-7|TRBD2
CSAGTSGLYEQYF
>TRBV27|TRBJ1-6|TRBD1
CASGGQGFSPLHF
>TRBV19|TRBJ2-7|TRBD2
CASSIAGGDEQYF
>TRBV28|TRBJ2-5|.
CASKGISFIQETQYF
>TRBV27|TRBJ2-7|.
CASSRGPSANEQYF
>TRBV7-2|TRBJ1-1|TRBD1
CASSPQGVTEAFF
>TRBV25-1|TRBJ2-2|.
CASSISHGELFF
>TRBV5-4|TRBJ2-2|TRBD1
CASSLSGTGDTGELFF
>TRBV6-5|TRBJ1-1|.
CASSYSSQNTEAFF
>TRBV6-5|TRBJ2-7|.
CASTIQGSGVNEQYF
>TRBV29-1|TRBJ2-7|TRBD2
CSVSTSYGGYEQYF
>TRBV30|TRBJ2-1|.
CAWDILGGSYNEQFF
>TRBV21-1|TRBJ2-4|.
CASRYTAGGIAKNIQYF
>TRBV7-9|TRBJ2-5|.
CASSLGPSQETQYF
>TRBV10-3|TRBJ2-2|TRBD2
CAISATSGGRPNTGELFF
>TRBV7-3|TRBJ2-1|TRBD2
CASSLFLAGGREQFF
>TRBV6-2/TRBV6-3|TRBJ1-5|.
CASSYVILGRGPQHF
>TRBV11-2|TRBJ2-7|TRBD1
CASSLGQSSIYEQYF
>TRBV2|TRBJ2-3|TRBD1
CASSTGTVTDTQYF
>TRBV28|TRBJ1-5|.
CASYPPQHF
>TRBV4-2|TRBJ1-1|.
CASSQDQVNTEAFF
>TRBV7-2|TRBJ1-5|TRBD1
CASSERDRPNQPQHF
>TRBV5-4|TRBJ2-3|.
CASSPDSSTDTQYF
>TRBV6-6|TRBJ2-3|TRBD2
CASSPGGASYTQYF
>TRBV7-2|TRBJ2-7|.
CASSLATSQGGYLYEQYF
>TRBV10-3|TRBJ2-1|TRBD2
CAIGGTRSNNEQFF
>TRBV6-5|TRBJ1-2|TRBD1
CASSPTGVLSYGYTF
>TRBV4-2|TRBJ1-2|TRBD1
CASSPTTGGENYGYTF
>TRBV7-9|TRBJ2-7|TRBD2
CASSSLAGGGEQYF
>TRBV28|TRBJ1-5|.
CASSLLRVQPQHF
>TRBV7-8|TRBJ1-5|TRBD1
CASSSISGGAGQPQHF
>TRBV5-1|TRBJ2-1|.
CASSLGQGGEQFF
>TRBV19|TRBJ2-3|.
CASSMDIGLSSTDTQYF
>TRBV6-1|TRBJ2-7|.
CASSEGIGPGSLKYF
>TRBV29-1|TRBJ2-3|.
CSVERVGRADTQYF
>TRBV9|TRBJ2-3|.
CASSVGGRTDTQYF
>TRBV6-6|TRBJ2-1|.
CASSYPGEREQFF
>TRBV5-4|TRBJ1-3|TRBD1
CASSLGQGGSGNTIYF
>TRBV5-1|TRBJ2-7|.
CASSPDESGYYEQYF
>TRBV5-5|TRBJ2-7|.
CASSYYRQSYEQYF
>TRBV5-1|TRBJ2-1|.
CASSFGLNNEQFF
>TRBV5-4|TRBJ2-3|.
CASSLDSGADTQYF
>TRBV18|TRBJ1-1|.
CASSPGPGDTEAFF
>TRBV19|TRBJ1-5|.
CASSFYNNSNQPQHF
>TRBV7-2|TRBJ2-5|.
CASSLARRGETQYF
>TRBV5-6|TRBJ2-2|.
CASSLVRAGELFF
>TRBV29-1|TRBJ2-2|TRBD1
CSVGRQGGTGELFF
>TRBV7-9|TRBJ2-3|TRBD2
CASSSQREVVGADTQYF
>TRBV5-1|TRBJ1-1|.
CASSPGQLGTEAFF